This T cell receptor (beta chain) appears in the sequencing data of a study of cytomegalovirus exposure and HLA in healthy donors. Points from the study as a whole: The study put some 160 TCR beta chains on its list as cytomegalovirus-associated. A later analysis linked roughly 17,000 TCR beta sequences to HLA alleles at 0.05 false discovery rate. It is likely that the observed cluster of highly shared sequence variants was a sequencing artifact.

CDR3 length equals 14 residues. Germline trimming cut 5 bases from V and 4 bases from J; bases unmatched to any gene: 5. The V gene's germline CDR1 is MDHEN and CDR2 SYDVKM. The PCR ran on 60 Vbeta and 13 Jbeta primers. Method: immunoSEQ multiplex PCR; TCRdb's copy keeps in-frame clones and lacks some. The repertoire holds fewer than 100,000 clones, with around 77% as singletons. Concerning this clone: Its target is unknown.

This sequence joins TRBV28 and TRBJ2-7, with 10 bases aligning to TRBD2. The sequence came from a man aged 40-50 years in good health and CMV-seronegative. Specimen: PBMCs. CDR3 sequence reads: CASSPPGLAYEQYF. The CDR3 DNA follows: TGTGCCAGCAGTCCACCGGGACTAGCGTACGAGCAGTACTTC. Based on the CDR3 plus reference TRBV28 and TRBJ2-7, the full variable domain is DVKVTQSSRYLVKRTGEKVFLECVQDMDHENMFWYRQDPGLGLRLIYFSYDVKMKEKGDIPEGYSVSREKKERFSLILESASTNQTSMYLCASSPPGLAYEQYFGPGTRLTVT.